This T cell receptor (beta chain) was found in a study of cytomegalovirus exposure and HLA in healthy donors. Study conclusions and caveats: Investigators reported 150 to 200 TCR beta chains as tied to cytomegalovirus.

This clone was counted a few times. Its matching antigen is unknown. With 60 Vbeta and 13 Jbeta primers, the PCR was carried out. Clones were sequenced by immunoSEQ multiplex PCR, and TCRdb holds only the in-frame ones, with some missing. The sample contains around 76,000 clones, less than 75% of which appear only once. The germline V gene encodes CDR1 SGHNT and CDR2 YYREEE (reference sequence). Trimming cost V 1 base and J 11 bases, with 16 bases left between them. This CDR3 has 15 amino acids. The chain recombines TRBV5-4 with TRBJ2-6; D is unclear. The TCR was taken from a man between 40 and 49 years old in good health and CMV-seropositive. Sequenced sample: PBMCs. The CDR3: CASSLKSSSLDVLTF. Here the CDR3 DNA reads TGTGCCAGCAGCTTGAAATCCTCCAGCCTAGACGTCCTGACTTTC. The complete variable domain, with remaining parts taken from reference TRBV5-4 and TRBJ2-6, reads ETGVTQSPTHLIKTRGQQVTLRCSSQSGHNTVSWYQQALGQGPQFIFQYYREEENGRGNFPPRFSGLQFPNYSSELNVNALELDDSALYLCASSLKSSSLDVLTFGAGSRLTVL.